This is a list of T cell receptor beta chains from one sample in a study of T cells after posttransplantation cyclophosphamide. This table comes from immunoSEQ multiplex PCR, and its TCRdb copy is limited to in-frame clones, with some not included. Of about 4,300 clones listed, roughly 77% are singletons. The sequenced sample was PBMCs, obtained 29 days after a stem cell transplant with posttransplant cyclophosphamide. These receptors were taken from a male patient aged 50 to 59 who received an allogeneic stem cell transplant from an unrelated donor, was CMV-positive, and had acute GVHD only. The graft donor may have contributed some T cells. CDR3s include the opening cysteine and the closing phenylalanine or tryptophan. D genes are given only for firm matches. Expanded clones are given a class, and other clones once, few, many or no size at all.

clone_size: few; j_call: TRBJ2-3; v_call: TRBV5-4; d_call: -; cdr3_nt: TGTGCCAGCAGCCCTAGCACAGATACGCAGTATTTT; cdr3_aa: CASSPSTDTQYF
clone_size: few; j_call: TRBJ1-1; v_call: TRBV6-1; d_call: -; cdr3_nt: TGTGCCAGCAGTGATCGGACAGCGTTGAACACTGAAGCTTTCTTT; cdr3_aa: CASSDRTALNTEAFF
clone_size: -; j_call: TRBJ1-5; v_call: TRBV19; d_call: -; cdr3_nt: TGTGCCAGTACCCCGGGGAGGGGGGCACAGCCCCAGCATTTT; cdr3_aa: CASTPGRGAQPQHF
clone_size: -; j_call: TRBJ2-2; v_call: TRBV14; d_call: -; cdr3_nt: TGTGCCAGCAGCCTCCGCGGGGGCGCGAACACCGGGGAGCTGTTTTTT; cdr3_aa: CASSLRGGANTGELFF
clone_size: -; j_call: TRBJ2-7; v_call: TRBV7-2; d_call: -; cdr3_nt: TGTGCCAGCAGCTTAGGCCCTACTAGCAGCTACGAGCAGTACTTC; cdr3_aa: CASSLGPTSSYEQYF
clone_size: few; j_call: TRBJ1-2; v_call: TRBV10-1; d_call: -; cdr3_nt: TGCGCCAGCACGGCGGGAGGCTATGGCTACACCTTC; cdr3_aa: CASTAGGYGYTF
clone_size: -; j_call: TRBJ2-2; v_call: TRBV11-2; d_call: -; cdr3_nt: TGTGCCAGCAGCGATCCAGGGAGGATCACCGGGGAGCTGTTTTTT; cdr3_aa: CASSDPGRITGELFF
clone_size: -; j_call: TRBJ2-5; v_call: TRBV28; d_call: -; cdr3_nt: TGTGCCAGCAGTTCGGAGGCGGTCCAAGAGACCCAGTACTTC; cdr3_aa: CASSSEAVQETQYF
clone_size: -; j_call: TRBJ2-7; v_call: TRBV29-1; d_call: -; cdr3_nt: TGCAGCGTTGTGCTTGCGGACTCGTCTAACTACGAGCAGTACTTC; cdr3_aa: CSVVLADSSNYEQYF
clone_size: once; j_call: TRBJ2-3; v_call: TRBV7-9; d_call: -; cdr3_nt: TGTGCCAGCAGCTGGGGGGGCACAGATACGCAGTATTTT; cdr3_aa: CASSWGGTDTQYF
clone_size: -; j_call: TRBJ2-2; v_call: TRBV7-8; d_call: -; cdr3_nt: TGTGCCAGCACCTCTAGAAGCCTAGCGAGCACCGGGGAGCTGTTTTTT; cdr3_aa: CASTSRSLASTGELFF
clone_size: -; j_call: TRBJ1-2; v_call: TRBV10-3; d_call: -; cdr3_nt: TGTGCCATCAGTGAGGTGAGCAGCGGCTATGGCTACACCTTC; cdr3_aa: CAISEVSSGYGYTF
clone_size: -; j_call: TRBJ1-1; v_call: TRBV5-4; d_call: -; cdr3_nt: TGCGCCAGCAGCCAAGGCCTACAGGGAAACACTGAAGCTTTCTTT; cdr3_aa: CASSQGLQGNTEAFF
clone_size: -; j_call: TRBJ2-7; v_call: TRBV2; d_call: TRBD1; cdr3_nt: TGTGCCAGCAGTGACGACAGGGGTACGTCGGGGTACTTC; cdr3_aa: CASSDDRGTSGYF
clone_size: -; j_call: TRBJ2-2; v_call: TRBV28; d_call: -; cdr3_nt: TGTGCCAGCAGTTTACCGACTAACACCGGGGAGCTGTTTTTT; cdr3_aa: CASSLPTNTGELFF
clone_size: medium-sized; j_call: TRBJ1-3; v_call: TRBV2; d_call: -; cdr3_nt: TGTGCCAGCAGTGGATGGGGCAGTCGGTCTGGAAACACCATATATTTT; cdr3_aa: CASSGWGSRSGNTIYF
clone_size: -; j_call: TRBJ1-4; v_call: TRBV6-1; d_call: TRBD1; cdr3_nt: TGTGCCAGCAGGACAGGGACAACTAATGAAAAACTGTTTTTT; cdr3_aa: CASRTGTTNEKLFF
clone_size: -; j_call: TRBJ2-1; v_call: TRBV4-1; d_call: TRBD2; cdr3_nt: TGCGCCAGCAGCCAAACCGGGACTAGCGGCCGCGATTGGATGCAGTTCTTC; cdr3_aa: CASSQTGTSGRDWMQFF
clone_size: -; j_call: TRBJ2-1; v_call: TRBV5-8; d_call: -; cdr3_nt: TGTGCCAGTGCGACAGGCGTTAGCTCCTACAATGAGCAGTTCTTC; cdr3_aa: CASATGVSSYNEQFF
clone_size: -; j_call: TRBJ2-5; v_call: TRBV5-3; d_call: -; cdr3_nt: TGTGCCAGAAGCTTCGGCAGGGTTGAGACCCAGTACTTC; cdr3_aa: CARSFGRVETQYF
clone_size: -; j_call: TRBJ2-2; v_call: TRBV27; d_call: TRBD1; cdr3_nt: TGTGCCAGCAAGTCCGGGACAGGGGGCACCGGGGAGCTGTTTTTT; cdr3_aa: CASKSGTGGTGELFF
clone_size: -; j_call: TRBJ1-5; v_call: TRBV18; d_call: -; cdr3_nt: TGTGCCAGCTCACCAGGGCAGATTCATCAGCCCCAGCATTTT; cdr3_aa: CASSPGQIHQPQHF
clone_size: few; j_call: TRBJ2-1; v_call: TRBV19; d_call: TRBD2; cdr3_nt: TGTGCCAGTAGTGATGTGGGAGGGCCGGGCAATGAGCAGTTCTTC; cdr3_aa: CASSDVGGPGNEQFF
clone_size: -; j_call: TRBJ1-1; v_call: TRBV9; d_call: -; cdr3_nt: TGTGCCAGCAGCCAAGGAGGGTACACTGAAGCTTTCTTT; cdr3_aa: CASSQGGYTEAFF
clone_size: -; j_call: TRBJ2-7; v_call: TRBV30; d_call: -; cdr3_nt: TGTGCCTGGAGGGGGGGATTCGAGCAGTACTTC; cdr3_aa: CAWRGGFEQYF
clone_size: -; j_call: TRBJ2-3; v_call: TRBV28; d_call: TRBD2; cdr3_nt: TGTGCCAGCAGTTTGGGCGGTGGACTAGCGGGAGGCAGCACAGATACGCAGTATTTT; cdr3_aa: CASSLGGGLAGGSTDTQYF
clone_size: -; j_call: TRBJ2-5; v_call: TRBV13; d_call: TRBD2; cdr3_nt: TGTGCCAGCAGCCTTCTAGCGGGGGGGTACCAAGAGACCCAGTACTTC; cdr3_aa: CASSLLAGGYQETQYF
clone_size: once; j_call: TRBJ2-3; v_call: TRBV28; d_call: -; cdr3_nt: TGTGCCAGCAGTTTAGGTAGCCCAGATACGCAGTATTTT; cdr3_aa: CASSLGSPDTQYF
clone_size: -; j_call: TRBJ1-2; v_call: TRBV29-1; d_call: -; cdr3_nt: TGCAGCGTTGTTAGAAGTAACTATGGCTACACCTTC; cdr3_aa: CSVVRSNYGYTF
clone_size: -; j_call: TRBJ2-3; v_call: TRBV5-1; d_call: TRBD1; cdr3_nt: TGCGCCAGCAGCTCCGGGACAGTTAGCACAGATACGCAGTATTTT; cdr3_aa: CASSSGTVSTDTQYF
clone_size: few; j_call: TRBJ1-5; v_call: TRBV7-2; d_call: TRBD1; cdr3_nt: TGTGCCAGCAGCCCGGGACAGGATGGCAATCAGCCCCAGCATTTT; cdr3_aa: CASSPGQDGNQPQHF
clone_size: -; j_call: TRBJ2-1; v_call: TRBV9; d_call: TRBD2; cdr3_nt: TGTGCCAGCAGCGCCTCCGGGACTAGCGGGAGAGGCGAGCAGTTCTTC; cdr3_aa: CASSASGTSGRGEQFF
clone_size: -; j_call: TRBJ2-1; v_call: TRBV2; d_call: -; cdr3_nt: TGTGCCAGCAGCCCGGGAGTGGATGAGCAGTTCTTC; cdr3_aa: CASSPGVDEQFF
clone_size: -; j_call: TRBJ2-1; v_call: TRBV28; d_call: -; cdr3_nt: TGTGCCACCAGGCACTCGACAGGCAACGACAACAATGAGCAGTTCTTC; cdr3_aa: CATRHSTGNDNNEQFF